This note documents a single T cell receptor beta chain sequence. What it binds is unknown. A much larger clonotype is one base distant, so this may be a read error. The sample originates from a study of tumor-infiltrating lymphocytes in primary liver carcinoma. They got blood RNA out of unsorted whole blood and also pulled out germline DNA. Study-wide results and caveats: Owing to bulk unsorted samples, no comparison was made between CD4+ and CD8+ repertoires.

J lost 4 bases, V lost 5 bases, and 8 bases had no gene match. CDR1 and CDR2 (germline): MNHEY, SVGAGI. The CDR3 loop spans 16 amino acids. The authors made TCR beta cDNA from 400 to 550 ng total RNA with a constant-region primer. Sequencing libraries for TCR beta derived from three nested multiplex PCR rounds that used slightly modified ARM-PCR. The first two PCR rounds used TRBV1-TRBV30 primers with a Cbeta primer, nine to eleven cycles each. TCRdb re-analysed the multiplex PCR reads in MiXCR, keeping a single row per CDR3 protein. The table shows approximately 300,000 distinct CDR3 sequences, with 65% occurring only once.

The sequence derives from a man in his forties with primary liver carcinoma and hepatitis B virus infection. The gene calls are TRBV6-5 and TRBJ2-2, with TRBD2 matching over 9 bases. The sequencing input was peripheral blood. CDR3 sequence: CASSPGLARATGELFF. For the CDR3, the DNA is TGTGCCAGCAGTCCTGGACTAGCGAGAGCCACCGGGGAGCTGTTTTTT.